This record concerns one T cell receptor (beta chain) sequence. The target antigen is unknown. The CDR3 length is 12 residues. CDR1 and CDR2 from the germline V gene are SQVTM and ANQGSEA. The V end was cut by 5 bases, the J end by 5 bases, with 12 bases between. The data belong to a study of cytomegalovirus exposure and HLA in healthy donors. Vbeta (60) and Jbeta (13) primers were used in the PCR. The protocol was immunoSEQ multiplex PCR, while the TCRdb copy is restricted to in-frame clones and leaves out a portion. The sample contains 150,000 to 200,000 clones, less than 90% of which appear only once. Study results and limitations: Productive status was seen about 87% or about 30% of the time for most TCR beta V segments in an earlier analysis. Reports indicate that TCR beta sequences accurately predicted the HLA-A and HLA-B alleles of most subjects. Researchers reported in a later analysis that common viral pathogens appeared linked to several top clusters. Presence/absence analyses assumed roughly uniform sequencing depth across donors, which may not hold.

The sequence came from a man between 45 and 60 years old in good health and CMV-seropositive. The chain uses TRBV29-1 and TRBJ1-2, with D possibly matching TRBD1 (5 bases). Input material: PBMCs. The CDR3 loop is CSVSGTLYGYTF. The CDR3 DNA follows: TGCAGCGTTTCGGGGACTTTATATGGCTACACCTTC.